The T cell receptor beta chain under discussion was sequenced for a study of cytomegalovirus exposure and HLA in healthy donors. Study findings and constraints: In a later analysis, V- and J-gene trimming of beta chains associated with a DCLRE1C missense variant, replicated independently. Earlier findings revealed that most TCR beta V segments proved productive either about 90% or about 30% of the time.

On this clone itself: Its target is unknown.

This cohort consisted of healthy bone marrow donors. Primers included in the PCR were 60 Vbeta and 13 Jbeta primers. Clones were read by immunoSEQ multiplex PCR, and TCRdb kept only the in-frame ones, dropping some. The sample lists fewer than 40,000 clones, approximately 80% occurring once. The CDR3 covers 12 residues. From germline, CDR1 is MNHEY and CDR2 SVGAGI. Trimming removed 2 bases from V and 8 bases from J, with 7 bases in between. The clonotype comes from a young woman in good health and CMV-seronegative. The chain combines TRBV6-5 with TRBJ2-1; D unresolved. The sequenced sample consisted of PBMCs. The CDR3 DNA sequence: TGTGCCAGCAGTTACGATCGGGATGAGCAGTTCTTC. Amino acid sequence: CASSYDRDEQFF.